This is a list of T cell receptor beta chains from one sample in a study of Graves' ophthalmopathy and Graves' hyperthyroidism. TCRdb re-analysed the multiplex PCR reads in MiXCR, keeping a single row per CDR3 protein. The table includes about 590,000 distinct CDR3 sequences, less than 45% detected once. Material for sequencing was peripheral blood or thyroid tissue (not recorded which). The origin of the receptors is an adult man with Graves' hyperthyroidism. Each CDR3 is given with its conserved first and last residue. Fields, in order: clone size, D gene, V gene, J gene, CDR3 DNA, CDR3 protein. D genes are given only for firm matches. Some rows mark clone size as missing; the rest say once, few, many or name a class of expanded clone.

few	NA	TRBV12-3/TRBV12-4	TRBJ1-5	TGTGCCAGCAGCAGGGCCGGGACGTTGATTAGCAATCAGCCCCAGCATTTT	CASSRAGTLISNQPQHF
few	NA	TRBV2	TRBJ1-5	TGTGCCAGCAGCTTAGCAGGCGGGGGTGGCAATCAGCCCCAGCATTTT	CASSLAGGGGNQPQHF
few	NA	TRBV29-1	TRBJ1-4	TGCAGCGTTGAAGATCCCCGGACAACTAATGAAAAACTGTTTTTT	CSVEDPRTTNEKLFF
many	NA	TRBV12-5	TRBJ1-5	TGTGCTAGTGGTTTGGACATCCAGCCCCAGCATTTT	CASGLDIQPQHF
few	NA	TRBV30	TRBJ1-1	TGTGCCTGGAGGACAGGACCGAACACTGAAGCTTTCTTT	CAWRTGPNTEAFF
NA	TRBD1	TRBV7-9	TRBJ1-1	TGTGCCAGCAGCTTACCTAGGACAGGGGAAGTGGAAGCTTTCTTT	CASSLPRTGEVEAFF
once	NA	TRBV2	TRBJ1-2	TGTGCCAGCTCACCAATAGTTGCAGGACAGCACTATGGCTACACCTTC	CASSPIVAGQHYGYTF
many	TRBD2	TRBV19	TRBJ2-7	TGTGCCAGTAGTGCCCAGACTAGCGGGCTCTACGAGCAGTACTTC	CASSAQTSGLYEQYF
many	TRBD1	TRBV11-3	TRBJ2-7	TGTGCCAGCAGCTACCTGACAGGGGGAGAGCAGTACTTC	CASSYLTGGEQYF
many	NA	TRBV2	TRBJ2-3	TGTGCCAGCAGTGCCCCAGATACGCAGTATTTT	CASSAPDTQYF
NA	NA	TRBV19	TRBJ2-2	TGTGCCAGTAGTGACAGGAGATACACCGGGGAGCTGTTTTTT	CASSDRRYTGELFF
many	TRBD2	TRBV5-1	TRBJ2-7	TGTGCCAGCAGCTTAGCGGGAGGAACCTACGAGCAGTACTTC	CASSLAGGTYEQYF
few	NA	TRBV29-1	TRBJ1-1	TGCAGCGTGGGATGGAGGTTGTCCTACAATGAGCAGTTCTTT	CSVGWRLSYNEQFF
many	NA	TRBV12-3/TRBV12-4	TRBJ1-5	TGTGCCAGCAGTTTAGGGCAGGGGCCCCAGCATTTT	CASSLGQGPQHF
NA	NA	TRBV4-1	TRBJ2-7	TGCGCCAGCAGTCTGACACAGGGGGGGACCTACGAGCAGTACTTC	CASSLTQGGTYEQYF
many	NA	TRBV4-1	TRBJ1-4	TGCGCCAGCAGCCAACGAGGGGGGATAGTAGATGAAAAACTGTTTTTT	CASSQRGGIVDEKLFF
many	NA	TRBV6-5	TRBJ2-7	TGTGCCAGCAGCCCCACTACCTACTACGAGCAGTACTTC	CASSPTTYYEQYF
NA	NA	TRBV20-1	TRBJ2-3	TGCAGTGCTAGAGATCAGTTGGATACGCAGTATTTT	CSARDQLDTQYF
NA	TRBD1	TRBV24-1	TRBJ2-2	TGTGCCACCAGTGACCTTCGGACAGGGGCAGGCACCGGGGAGCTGTTTTTT	CATSDLRTGAGTGELFF
NA	TRBD1	TRBV5-4	TRBJ2-5	TGTGCCAGCAGCCAGACAGGGGGGAGGCAAGAGACCCAGTACTTC	CASSQTGGRQETQYF
NA	TRBD2	TRBV5-8	TRBJ2-7	TGTGCCAGCAGCTGGGAGGCTAGCGGGAGTTACGAGCAGTACTTC	CASSWEASGSYEQYF
many	NA	TRBV25-1	TRBJ2-6	TGTGCCAGCAGTGAGAGCATGGGGTTAGCTGGGGCCAACGTCCTGACTTTC	CASSESMGLAGANVLTF
NA	TRBD1	TRBV5-1	TRBJ1-1	TGTGCCAGCAGTAGAAACAGGGGGGTGAACACTGAAGCTTTCTTT	CASSRNRGVNTEAFF
many	TRBD2	TRBV7-9	TRBJ2-2	TGTGCCAGCAGCCAGGGACTAGCGGGGGCGCCGAACACCGGGGAGCTGTTTTTT	CASSQGLAGAPNTGELFF
few	TRBD1	TRBV15	TRBJ2-1	TGTGCCACCAGCAGAGATCGCGGGACAGGGGGATACAATGAGCAGTTCTTC	CATSRDRGTGGYNEQFF
NA	NA	TRBV11-3	TRBJ2-5	TGTGCCAGCAGCTTAGTAGCAGGCACCCAAGAGACCCAGTACTTC	CASSLVAGTQETQYF
few	NA	TRBV6-5	TRBJ1-3	TGTGCCAGCAGTTCCAACGTAATCGTCTCTGGAAACACCATATATTTT	CASSSNVIVSGNTIYF
few	NA	TRBV10-2	TRBJ2-1	TGCGCCACCACGGGCACCCCTAATGAGCAGTTCTTC	CATTGTPNEQFF
NA	TRBD2	TRBV9	TRBJ2-7	TGTGCCAGCAGCCCGGGGGGGGTGGCTGAGCAGTACTTC	CASSPGGVAEQYF
few	NA	TRBV3-1	TRBJ1-2	TGTGCCAGCAGCCCCGTATCAGGGACTAACTATGGCTACACCTTC	CASSPVSGTNYGYTF
NA	NA	TRBV15	TRBJ2-7	TGTGCCACCAGCAGCCAAGAAACGATAGGGACACTGGCCGAGCAGTACTTC	CATSSQETIGTLAEQYF
many	NA	TRBV12-3/TRBV12-4	TRBJ2-5	TGTGCCAGCAGTTTCGAAAGGTTGGAGACCCAGTACTTC	CASSFERLETQYF
once	NA	TRBV2	TRBJ2-2	NA	CASKVRGLPGSCFF
NA	NA	TRBV10-3	TRBJ1-2	TGTGCCATCAGTGATCGGGGGAATGGTGGCTACACCTTC	CAISDRGNGGYTF
NA	NA	TRBV5-1	TRBJ1-5	TGCGCCAGCAGCTTGTCGGGGCTTACCAATCAGCCCCAGCATTTT	CASSLSGLTNQPQHF
many	NA	TRBV7-2	TRBJ1-4	TGTGCCAGCAGCTCTCGGGGGGAAATGGGCGAAAAACTGTTTTTT	CASSSRGEMGEKLFF
many	TRBD2	TRBV7-2	TRBJ2-5	TGTGCCAGCAGCTTGACTAGCGGGGGTGGGACCCAGTACTTC	CASSLTSGGGTQYF